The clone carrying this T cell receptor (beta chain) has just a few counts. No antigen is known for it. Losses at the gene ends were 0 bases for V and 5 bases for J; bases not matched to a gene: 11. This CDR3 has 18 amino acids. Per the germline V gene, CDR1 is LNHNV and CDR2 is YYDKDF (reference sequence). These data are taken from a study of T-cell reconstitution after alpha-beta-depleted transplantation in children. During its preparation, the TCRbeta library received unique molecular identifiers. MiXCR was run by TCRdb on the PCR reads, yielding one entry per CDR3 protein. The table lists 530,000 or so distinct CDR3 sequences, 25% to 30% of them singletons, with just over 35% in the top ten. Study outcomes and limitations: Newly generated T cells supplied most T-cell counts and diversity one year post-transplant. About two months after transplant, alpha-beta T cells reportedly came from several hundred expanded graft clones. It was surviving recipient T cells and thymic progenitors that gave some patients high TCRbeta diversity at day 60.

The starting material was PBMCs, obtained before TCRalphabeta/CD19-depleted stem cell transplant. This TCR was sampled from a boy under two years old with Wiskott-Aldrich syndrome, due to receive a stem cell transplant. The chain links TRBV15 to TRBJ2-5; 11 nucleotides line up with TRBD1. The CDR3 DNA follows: TGTGCCACCAGCAGAGATCCGGGCGGGACAGGGGGTTATGAGACCCAGTACTTC. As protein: CATSRDPGGTGGYETQYF. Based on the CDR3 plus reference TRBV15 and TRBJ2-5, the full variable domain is DAMVIQNPRYQVTQFGKPVTLSCSQTLNHNVMYWYQQKSSQAPKLLFHYYDKDFNNEADTPDNFQSRRPNTSFCFLDIRSPGLGDTAMYLCATSRDPGGTGGYETQYFGPGTRLLVL.